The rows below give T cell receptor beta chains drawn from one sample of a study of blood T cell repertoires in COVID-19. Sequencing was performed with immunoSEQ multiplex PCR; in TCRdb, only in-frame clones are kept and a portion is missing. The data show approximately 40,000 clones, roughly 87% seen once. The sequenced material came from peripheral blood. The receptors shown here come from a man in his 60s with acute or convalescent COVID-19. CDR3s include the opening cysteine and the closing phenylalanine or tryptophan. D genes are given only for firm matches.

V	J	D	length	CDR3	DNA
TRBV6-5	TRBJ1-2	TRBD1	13	CASIPRTGYGYTF	TGTGCCAGCATCCCCCGGACAGGGTACGGCTACACCTTC
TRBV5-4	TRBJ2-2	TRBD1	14	CASSWTGDTGELFF	TGTGCCAGCAGCTGGACAGGGGACACCGGGGAGCTGTTTTTT
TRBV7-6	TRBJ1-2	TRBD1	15	CASSPGQGVDYGYTF	TGTGCCAGCAGTCCCGGACAGGGTGTAGACTATGGCTACACCTTC
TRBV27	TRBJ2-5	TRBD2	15	CASSIGTSREETQYF	TGTGCCAGCAGTATCGGGACTAGCAGAGAAGAGACCCAGTACTTC
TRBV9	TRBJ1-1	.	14	CASSSPSRGDWAFF	TGTGCCAGCAGCTCCCCCAGTCGGGGGGATTGGGCTTTCTTT
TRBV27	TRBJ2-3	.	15	CASSFYPTNTDTQYF	TGTGCCAGCAGTTTCTACCCGACTAACACAGATACGCAGTATTTT
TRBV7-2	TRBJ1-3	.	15	CASSLIGQVGNTIYF	TGTGCCAGCAGCTTAATCGGACAAGTAGGAAACACCATATATTTT
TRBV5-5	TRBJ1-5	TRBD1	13	CASSWDSVQPQHF	TGTGCCAGCAGCTGGGACAGTGTTCAGCCCCAGCATTTT
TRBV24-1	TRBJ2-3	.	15	CATSSRQTSTDTQYF	TGTGCCACAAGTTCGAGACAGACTAGCACAGATACGCAGTATTTT
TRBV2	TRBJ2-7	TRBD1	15	CASRPGTVYFSEQYF	TGTGCCAGCAGGCCCGGGACAGTTTATTTCTCCGAGCAGTACTTC
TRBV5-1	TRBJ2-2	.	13	CASNAAVPGELFF	TGCGCCAGCAACGCCGCGGTACCCGGGGAGCTGTTTTTT
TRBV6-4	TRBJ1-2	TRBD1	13	CASSPGQNYGYTF	TGTGCCAGCAGTCCGGGACAGAACTATGGCTACACCTTC
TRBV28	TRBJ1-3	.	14	CASTLGGLRNTIYF	TGTGCCAGCACCCTGGGGGGATTGCGGAACACCATATATTTT
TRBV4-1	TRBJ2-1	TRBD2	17	CASSQDLDSGNDNEQFF	TGCGCCAGCAGCCAAGATTTGGATAGCGGGAACGACAATGAGCAGTTCTTC
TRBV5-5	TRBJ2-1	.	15	CASSLTQGGYNEQFF	TGTGCCAGCAGCTTGACACAGGGGGGGTACAATGAGCAGTTCTTC
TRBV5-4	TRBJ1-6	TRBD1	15	CASSGTGTGNSPLHF	TGTGCCAGCAGCGGCACCGGGACAGGGAATTCACCCCTCCACTTT